The rows below give T cell receptor beta chains drawn from one sample of a study of T cell changes during pregnancy in multiple sclerosis. Produced via immunoSEQ multiplex PCR; TCRdb's table is partial and in-frame only. The table shows roughly 75,000 clones, with about 93% occurring only once. This specimen consisted of peripheral blood, obtained after pregnancy. All receptors derive from a female donor in good health, enrolled as a control in a pregnancy study. CDR3s include the opening cysteine and the closing phenylalanine or tryptophan. The order of the fields is J gene, V gene, clone size, D gene, CDR3 DNA, CDR3 protein. A D gene is named only where the DNA matches it firmly. Size is omitted from some rows. Given values are once, few, many or a class for expanded clones.

j_call: TRBJ1-1; v_call: TRBV7-2; clone_size: NA; d_call: NA; cdr3_nt: TGTGCCAGCAGCCCACAGGCGGGGATGAACACTGAAGCTTTCTTT; cdr3_aa: CASSPQAGMNTEAFF
j_call: TRBJ2-2; v_call: TRBV30; clone_size: NA; d_call: TRBD1; cdr3_nt: TGTGCCTGGAGTATCCCCGGGACAGGGACCTCCGGGGAGCTGTTTTTT; cdr3_aa: CAWSIPGTGTSGELFF
j_call: TRBJ1-3; v_call: TRBV10-3; clone_size: few; d_call: TRBD1; cdr3_nt: TGTGCCATCAGGACGACAGGGCGCGGAAACACCATATATTTT; cdr3_aa: CAIRTTGRGNTIYF
j_call: TRBJ1-3; v_call: TRBV5-1; clone_size: NA; d_call: TRBD1; cdr3_nt: TGCGCCAGCAAACAGGACAGGGTCTCCGGAAACACCATATATTTT; cdr3_aa: CASKQDRVSGNTIYF
j_call: TRBJ2-7; v_call: TRBV6-5; clone_size: NA; d_call: NA; cdr3_nt: TGTGCCAGCAGTTACTCAAATAAAAGGAGGGAATGGGAATTC; cdr3_aa: CASSYSNKRREWEF
j_call: TRBJ2-5; v_call: TRBV7-9; clone_size: NA; d_call: TRBD2; cdr3_nt: TGTGCCAGCACCTCCACTCGACTAGCGGGGGGCCGGGGGCAGACCCAGTACTTC; cdr3_aa: CASTSTRLAGGRGQTQYF
j_call: TRBJ2-7; v_call: TRBV5-1; clone_size: NA; d_call: TRBD2; cdr3_nt: TGCGCCAGCAGCCCGGGACTAGCGGGGGGGATGCTTACCTACGAGCAGTACTTC; cdr3_aa: CASSPGLAGGMLTYEQYF
j_call: TRBJ2-5; v_call: TRBV6-6; clone_size: NA; d_call: NA; cdr3_nt: TGTGCCAGCACCTCCCCCTCCCAAGAGACCCAGTACTTC; cdr3_aa: CASTSPSQETQYF
j_call: TRBJ2-7; v_call: TRBV21-1; clone_size: once; d_call: NA; cdr3_nt: TGTGCCAGCAGCAAAAAGGGCAGGGAGGTGGACGAGCAGTACTTC; cdr3_aa: CASSKKGREVDEQYF
j_call: TRBJ2-7; v_call: TRBV7-9; clone_size: NA; d_call: TRBD1; cdr3_nt: TGTGCCAGCAGCTTGACAGGGGAGGCGACCTACGAGCAGTACTTC; cdr3_aa: CASSLTGEATYEQYF
j_call: TRBJ1-1; v_call: TRBV27; clone_size: NA; d_call: NA; cdr3_nt: TGTGCCAGCACCGGCCGAGGGGGGGCCCACACTGAAGCTTTCTTT; cdr3_aa: CASTGRGGAHTEAFF
j_call: TRBJ1-3; v_call: TRBV28; clone_size: NA; d_call: NA; cdr3_nt: TGTGCCAGCAGTCTTAGAAGTGCCTCTGGAAACACCATATATTTT; cdr3_aa: CASSLRSASGNTIYF
j_call: TRBJ2-3; v_call: TRBV29-1; clone_size: NA; d_call: NA; cdr3_nt: TGCAGCGTAGGTTACGATCTAGCGCCGCAGTATTTT; cdr3_aa: CSVGYDLAPQYF
j_call: TRBJ2-2; v_call: TRBV19; clone_size: NA; d_call: NA; cdr3_nt: TGTGCCAGTAGTAACGAGGACTGGGGGAACACCGGGGAGCTGTTTTTT; cdr3_aa: CASSNEDWGNTGELFF
j_call: TRBJ1-2; v_call: TRBV6-6; clone_size: NA; d_call: NA; cdr3_nt: TGTGCCAGCAGTTACGGGGGCGTGGAGAGCAACTATGGCTACACCTTC; cdr3_aa: CASSYGGVESNYGYTF
j_call: TRBJ1-4; v_call: TRBV6-1; clone_size: once; d_call: TRBD1; cdr3_nt: TGTGCCAGCAGTGAGGACAGGCTGAAAGAAAAACTGTTTTTT; cdr3_aa: CASSEDRLKEKLFF
j_call: TRBJ2-2; v_call: TRBV5-8; clone_size: NA; d_call: TRBD1; cdr3_nt: TGTGCCAGCAGACAGGGGGTGATGAACACCGGGGAGCTGTTTTTT; cdr3_aa: CASRQGVMNTGELFF
j_call: TRBJ1-4; v_call: TRBV11-2; clone_size: few; d_call: TRBD1; cdr3_nt: TGTGCCAGCAGCCTTGGGACAGGGGGTCGGGAAAAACTGTTTTTT; cdr3_aa: CASSLGTGGREKLFF
j_call: TRBJ2-1; v_call: TRBV5-4; clone_size: NA; d_call: TRBD2; cdr3_nt: TGTGCCAGCAGCCAGGGGACTAGCTGGGGTGAGCAGTTCTTC; cdr3_aa: CASSQGTSWGEQFF
j_call: TRBJ2-1; v_call: TRBV30; clone_size: NA; d_call: NA; cdr3_nt: TGTGCCTGGAGTGCCTTTCTGAATGAGCAGTTCTTC; cdr3_aa: CAWSAFLNEQFF
j_call: TRBJ1-5; v_call: TRBV19; clone_size: NA; d_call: TRBD1; cdr3_nt: TGTGCCAGCCAACGACAGGGGGCGAGCAATCAGCCCCAGCATTTT; cdr3_aa: CASQRQGASNQPQHF
j_call: TRBJ2-1; v_call: TRBV5-1; clone_size: NA; d_call: TRBD2; cdr3_nt: TGCGCCAGCAGCTTGGGGGATAGCGGGGGGACTGAGCAGTTCTTC; cdr3_aa: CASSLGDSGGTEQFF